This record concerns one TCR beta chain sequence. Its matching antigen is unknown. The sample has other DNA sequences that encode this CDR3 too. Assay used: immunoSEQ multiplex PCR; TCRdb lists only in-frame clones, some missing. The table shows some 2.1 million clones, with roughly 95% occurring only once. This sample is drawn from a study of shared clonotypes between healthy human individuals. For the study at large: Used for every donor were three CD4 naive, three CD4 memory, two CD8 naive and one CD8 memory plate.

Germline CDR1 reads SGDLS; CDR2 reads YYNGEE. The CDR3 has 14 amino acids. The V end lost 1 base, the J end lost 1 base, and 9 bases lay between the germline ends. CD45RO negativity and positive selection for CCR7 defined naive CD8 cells, a population that excluded terminally differentiated effector memory CD45RA+ cells. Study conclusions and caveats: Naive CD4 clonotypes were shared across several donors at about 5.2%.

This TCR was recovered from a man aged 18 to 29 in good health. The sequenced sample was naive CD8+ T cells sorted from blood. V is TRBV9 and J is TRBJ2-7; D perhaps matches TRBD2 (6 bases). The CDR3 sequence is CASSVFAGSYEQYF. The CDR3 DNA is TGTGCCAGCAGCGTATTCGCGGGATCCTACGAGCAGTACTTC.